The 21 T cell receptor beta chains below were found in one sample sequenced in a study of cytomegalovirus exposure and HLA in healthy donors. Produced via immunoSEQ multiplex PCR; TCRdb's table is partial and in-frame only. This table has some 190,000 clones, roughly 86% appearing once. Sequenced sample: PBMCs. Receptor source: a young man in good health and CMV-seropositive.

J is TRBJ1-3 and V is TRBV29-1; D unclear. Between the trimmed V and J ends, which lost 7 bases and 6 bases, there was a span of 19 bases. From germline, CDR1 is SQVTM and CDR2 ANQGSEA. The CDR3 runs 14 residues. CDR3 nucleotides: TGCAGCGCTTCGTTGAGGCAGGTCCCAAACACCATATATTTT. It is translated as CSASLRQVPNTIYF.

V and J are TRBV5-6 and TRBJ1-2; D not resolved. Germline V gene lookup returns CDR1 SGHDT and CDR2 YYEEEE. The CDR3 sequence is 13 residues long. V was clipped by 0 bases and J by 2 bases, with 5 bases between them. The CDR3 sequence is CASSLERNYGYTF. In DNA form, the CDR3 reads TGTGCCAGCAGCTTGGAGCGAAACTATGGCTACACCTTC.

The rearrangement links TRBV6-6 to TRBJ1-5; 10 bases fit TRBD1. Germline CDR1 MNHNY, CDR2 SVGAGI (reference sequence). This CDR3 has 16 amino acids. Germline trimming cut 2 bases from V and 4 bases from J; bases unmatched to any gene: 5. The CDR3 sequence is CASSYGGGQGNQPQHF. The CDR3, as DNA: TGTGCCAGCAGTTACGGGGGGGGACAGGGGAATCAGCCCCAGCATTTT.

This chain's CDR3 is CASSLAVNTEAFF. The CDR3 DNA reads as TGTGCCAGCAGCTTAGCCGTGAACACTGAAGCTTTCTTT. The J gene is TRBJ1-1, the V gene TRBV11-1; D gene uncertain. The CDR3 spans 13 residues. V lost 0 bases and J 0 bases, leaving 2 bases between the germline ends. From germline, CDR1 is SGHAT and CDR2 FQDESV (reference sequence).

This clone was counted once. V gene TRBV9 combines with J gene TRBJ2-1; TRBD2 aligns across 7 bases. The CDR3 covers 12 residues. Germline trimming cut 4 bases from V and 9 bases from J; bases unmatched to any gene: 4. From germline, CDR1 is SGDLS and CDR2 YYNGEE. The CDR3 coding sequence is TGTGCCAGCAGCCCGGGGGGAGTTGAGCAGTTCTTC. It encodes CASSPGGVEQFF. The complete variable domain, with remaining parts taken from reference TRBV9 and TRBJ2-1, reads DSGVTQTPKHLITATGQRVTLRCSPRSGDLSVYWYQQSLDQGLQFLIQYYNGEERAKGNILERFSAQQFPDLHSELNLSSLELGDSALYFCASSPGGVEQFFGPGTRLTVL.

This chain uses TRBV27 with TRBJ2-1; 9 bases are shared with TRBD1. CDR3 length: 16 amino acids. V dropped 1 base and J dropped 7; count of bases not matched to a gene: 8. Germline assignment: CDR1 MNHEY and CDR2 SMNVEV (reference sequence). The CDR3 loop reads CASSLFGTGLRNEQFF. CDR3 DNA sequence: TGTGCCAGCAGTTTATTCGGGACAGGGTTAAGAAATGAGCAGTTCTTC.

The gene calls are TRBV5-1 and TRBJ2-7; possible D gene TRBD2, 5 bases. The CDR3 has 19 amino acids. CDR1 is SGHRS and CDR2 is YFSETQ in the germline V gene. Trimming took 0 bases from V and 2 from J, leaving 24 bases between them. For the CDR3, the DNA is TGCGCCAGCAGCTTGGATGGTTCGGCTAGCCACACCTGGCCCTACGAGCAGTACTTC. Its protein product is CASSLDGSASHTWPYEQYF.

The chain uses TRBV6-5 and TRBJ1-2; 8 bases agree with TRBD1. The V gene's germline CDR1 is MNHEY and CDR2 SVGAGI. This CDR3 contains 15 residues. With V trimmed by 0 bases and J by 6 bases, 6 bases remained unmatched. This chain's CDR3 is CASSYSTSGGHGYTF. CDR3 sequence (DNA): TGTGCCAGCAGTTACTCGACGTCAGGGGGCCATGGCTACACCTTC.

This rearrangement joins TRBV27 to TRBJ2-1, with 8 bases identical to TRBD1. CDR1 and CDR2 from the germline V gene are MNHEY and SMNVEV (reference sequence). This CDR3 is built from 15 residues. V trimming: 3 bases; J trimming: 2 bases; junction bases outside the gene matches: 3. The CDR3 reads CASSFPGQAYNEQFF. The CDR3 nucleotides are TGTGCCAGCAGTTTCCCGGGACAGGCCTACAATGAGCAGTTCTTC.

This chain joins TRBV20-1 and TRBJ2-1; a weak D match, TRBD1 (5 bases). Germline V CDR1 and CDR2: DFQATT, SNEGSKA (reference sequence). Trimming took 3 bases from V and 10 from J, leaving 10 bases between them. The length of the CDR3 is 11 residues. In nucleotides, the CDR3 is TGCAGTGCTAGGGTGGGGCGGGAGCAGTTCTTC. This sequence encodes CSARVGREQFF.

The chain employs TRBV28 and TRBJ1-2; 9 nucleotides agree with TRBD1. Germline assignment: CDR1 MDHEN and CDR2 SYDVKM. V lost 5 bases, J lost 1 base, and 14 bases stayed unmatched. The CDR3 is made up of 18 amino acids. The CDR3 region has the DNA TGTGCCAGCAGTCTCCGTCCCGGGACAGGGAATCGTAACTATGGCTACACCTTC. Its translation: CASSLRPGTGNRNYGYTF.

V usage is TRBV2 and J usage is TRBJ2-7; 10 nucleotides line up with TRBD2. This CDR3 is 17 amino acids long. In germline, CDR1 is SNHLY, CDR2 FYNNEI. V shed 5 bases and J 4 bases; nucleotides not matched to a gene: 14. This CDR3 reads CASSNWRRTSGIYEQYF. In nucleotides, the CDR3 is TGTGCCAGCAGTAATTGGAGGAGGACTAGCGGAATTTACGAGCAGTACTTC.

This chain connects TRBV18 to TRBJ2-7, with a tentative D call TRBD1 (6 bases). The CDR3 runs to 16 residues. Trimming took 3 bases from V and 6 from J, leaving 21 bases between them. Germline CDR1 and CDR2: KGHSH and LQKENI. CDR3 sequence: CASSPRSGTLRREQYF. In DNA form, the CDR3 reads TGTGCCAGCTCACCGCGGTCTGGGACACTAAGGCGCGAGCAGTACTTC.

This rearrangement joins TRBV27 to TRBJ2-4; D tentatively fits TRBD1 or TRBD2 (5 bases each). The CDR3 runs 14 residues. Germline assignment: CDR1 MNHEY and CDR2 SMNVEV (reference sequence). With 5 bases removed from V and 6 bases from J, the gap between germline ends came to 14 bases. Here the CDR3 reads CASSAPSGGNIQYF. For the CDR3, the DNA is TGTGCCAGCAGTGCTCCGAGTGGGGGAAACATTCAGTACTTC.

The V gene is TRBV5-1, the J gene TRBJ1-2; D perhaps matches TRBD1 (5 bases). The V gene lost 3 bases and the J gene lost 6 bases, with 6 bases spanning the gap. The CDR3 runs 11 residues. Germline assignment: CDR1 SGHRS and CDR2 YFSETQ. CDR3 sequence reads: CASSWDHGYTF. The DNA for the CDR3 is TGCGCCAGCAGCTGGGACCATGGCTACACCTTC. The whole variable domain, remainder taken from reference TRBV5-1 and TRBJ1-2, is KAGVTQTPRYLIKTRGQQVTLSCSPISGHRSVSWYQQTPGQGLQFLFEYFSETQRNKGNFPGRFSGRQFSNSRSEMNVSTLELGDSALYLCASSWDHGYTFGSGTRLTVV.

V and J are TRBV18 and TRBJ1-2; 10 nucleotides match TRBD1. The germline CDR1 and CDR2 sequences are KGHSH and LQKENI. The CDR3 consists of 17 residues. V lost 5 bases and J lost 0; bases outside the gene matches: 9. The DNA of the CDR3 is TGTGCCAGCTCATCCCGGGACAGGGGTTCACCTAACTATGGCTACACCTTC. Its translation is CASSSRDRGSPNYGYTF.

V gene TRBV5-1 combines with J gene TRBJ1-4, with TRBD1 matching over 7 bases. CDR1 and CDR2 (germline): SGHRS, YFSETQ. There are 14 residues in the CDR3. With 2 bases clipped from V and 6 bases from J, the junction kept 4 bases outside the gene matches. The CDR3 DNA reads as TGCGCCAGCAGCTTAGGGGGCGATGATGAAAAACTGTTTTTT. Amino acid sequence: CASSLGGDDEKLFF.

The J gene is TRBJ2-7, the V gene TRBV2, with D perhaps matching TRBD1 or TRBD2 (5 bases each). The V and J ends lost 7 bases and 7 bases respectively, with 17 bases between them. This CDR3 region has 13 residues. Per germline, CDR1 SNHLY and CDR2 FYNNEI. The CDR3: CASKWDGDREQYF. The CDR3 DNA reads TGTGCCAGCAAGTGGGACGGGGATCGAGAGCAGTACTTC.

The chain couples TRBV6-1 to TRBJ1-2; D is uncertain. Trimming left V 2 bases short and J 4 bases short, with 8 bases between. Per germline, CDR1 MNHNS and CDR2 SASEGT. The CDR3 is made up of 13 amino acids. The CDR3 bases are TGTGCCAGCAGTGAAAGCTACAGCTATGGCTACACCTTC. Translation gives CASSESYSYGYTF.

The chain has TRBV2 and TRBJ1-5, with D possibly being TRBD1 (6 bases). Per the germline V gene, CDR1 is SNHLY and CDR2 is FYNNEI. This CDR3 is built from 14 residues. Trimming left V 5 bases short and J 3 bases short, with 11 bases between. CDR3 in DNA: TGTGCCAGCAGTATGGGACAACTCAATCAGCCCCAGCATTTT. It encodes CASSMGQLNQPQHF.

The CDR3 coding sequence is TGTGCCAGCAGTTTGACTCCTAACACTGAAGCTTTCTTT. Translating gives CASSLTPNTEAFF. V gene TRBV27 combines with J gene TRBJ1-1; D is undetermined. The germline V gene has CDR1 MNHEY and CDR2 SMNVEV (reference sequence). This CDR3 is built from 13 residues. V lost 3 bases and J lost 2, with 7 bases in between.